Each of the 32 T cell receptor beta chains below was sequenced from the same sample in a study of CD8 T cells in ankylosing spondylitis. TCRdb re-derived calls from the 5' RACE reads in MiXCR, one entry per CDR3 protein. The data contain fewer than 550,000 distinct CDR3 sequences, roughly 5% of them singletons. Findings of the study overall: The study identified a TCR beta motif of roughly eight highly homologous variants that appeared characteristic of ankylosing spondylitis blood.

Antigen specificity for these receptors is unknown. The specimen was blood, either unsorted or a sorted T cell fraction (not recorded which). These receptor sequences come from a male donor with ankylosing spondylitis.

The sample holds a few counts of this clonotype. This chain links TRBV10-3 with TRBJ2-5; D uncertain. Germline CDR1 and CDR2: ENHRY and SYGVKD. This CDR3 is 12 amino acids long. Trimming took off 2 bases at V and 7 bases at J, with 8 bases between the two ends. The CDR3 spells CAISEGIGTQYF. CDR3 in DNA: TGTGCCATCAGTGAGGGAATCGGGACCCAGTACTTC.

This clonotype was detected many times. The CDR3 nucleotides read TGTGCCAGCAGCTTAGTAGGGACAGGTACCCAGTACTTC. This sequence encodes CASSLVGTGTQYF. The V call is TRBV7-2, the J call TRBJ2-7; 8 nucleotides line up with TRBD1. Germline loops: CDR1 SGHTA, CDR2 FQGNSA. After removal of 1 base from V and 10 bases from J, the junction contained 6 bases not matched to a gene. The CDR3 contains 13 residues.

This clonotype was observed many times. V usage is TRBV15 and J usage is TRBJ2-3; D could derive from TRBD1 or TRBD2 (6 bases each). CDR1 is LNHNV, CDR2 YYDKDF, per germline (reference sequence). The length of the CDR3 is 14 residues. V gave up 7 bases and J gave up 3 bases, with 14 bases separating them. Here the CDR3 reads CATTWGAATDTQYF. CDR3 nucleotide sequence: TGTGCCACCACTTGGGGGGCGGCGACAGATACGCAGTATTTT.

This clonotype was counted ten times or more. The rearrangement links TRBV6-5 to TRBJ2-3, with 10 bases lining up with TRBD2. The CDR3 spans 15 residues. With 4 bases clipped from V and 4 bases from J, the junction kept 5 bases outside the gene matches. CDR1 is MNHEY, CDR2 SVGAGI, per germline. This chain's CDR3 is CASSLERGGADTQYF. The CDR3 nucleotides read TGTGCCAGCAGTTTGGAGCGGGGGGGCGCAGATACGCAGTATTTT.

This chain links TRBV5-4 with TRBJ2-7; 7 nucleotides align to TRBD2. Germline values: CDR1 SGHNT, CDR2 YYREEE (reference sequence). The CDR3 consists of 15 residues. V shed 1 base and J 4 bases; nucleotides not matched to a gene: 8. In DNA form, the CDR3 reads TGTGCCAGCAGCTTGCGGGGGGAGGGAGGGTACGAGCAGTACTTC. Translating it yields CASSLRGEGGYEQYF.

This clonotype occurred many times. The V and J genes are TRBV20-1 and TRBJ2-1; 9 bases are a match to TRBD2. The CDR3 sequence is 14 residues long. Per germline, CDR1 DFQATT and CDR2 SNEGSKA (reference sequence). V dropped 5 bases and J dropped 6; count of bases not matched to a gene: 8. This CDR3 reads CSAQGAGGLNEQFF. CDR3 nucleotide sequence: TGCAGTGCTCAAGGAGCGGGGGGACTCAATGAGCAGTTCTTC.

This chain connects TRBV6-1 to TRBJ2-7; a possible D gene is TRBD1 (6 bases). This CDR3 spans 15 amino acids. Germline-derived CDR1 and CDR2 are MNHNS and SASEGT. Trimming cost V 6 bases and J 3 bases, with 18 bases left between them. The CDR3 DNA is TGTGCCAGCAGCCCGCTGGGTACAGGGCGCTACGAGCAGTACTTC. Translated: CASSPLGTGRYEQYF.

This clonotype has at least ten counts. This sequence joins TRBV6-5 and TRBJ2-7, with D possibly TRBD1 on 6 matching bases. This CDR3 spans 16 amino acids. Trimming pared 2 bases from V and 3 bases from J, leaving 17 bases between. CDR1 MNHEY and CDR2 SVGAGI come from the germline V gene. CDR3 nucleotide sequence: TGTGCCAGCAGTTACGCCCTTGACAGGCGATACTACGAGCAGTACTTC. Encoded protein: CASSYALDRRYYEQYF.

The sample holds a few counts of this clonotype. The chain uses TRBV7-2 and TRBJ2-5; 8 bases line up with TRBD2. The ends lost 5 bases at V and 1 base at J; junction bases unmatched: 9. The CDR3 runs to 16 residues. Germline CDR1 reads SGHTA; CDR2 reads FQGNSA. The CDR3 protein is CASSRSRGALQETQYF. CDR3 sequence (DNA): TGTGCCAGCAGCCGATCGCGGGGGGCCCTCCAAGAGACCCAGTACTTC. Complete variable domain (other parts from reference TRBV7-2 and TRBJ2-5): GAGVSQSPSNKVTEKGKDVELRCDPISGHTALYWYRQSLGQGLEFLIYFQGNSAPDKSGLPSDRFSAERTGGSVSTLTIQRTQQEDSAVYLCASSRSRGALQETQYFGPGTRLLVL.

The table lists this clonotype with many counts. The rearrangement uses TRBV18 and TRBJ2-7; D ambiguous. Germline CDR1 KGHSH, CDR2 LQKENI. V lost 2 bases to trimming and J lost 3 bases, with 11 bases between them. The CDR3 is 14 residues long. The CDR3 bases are TGTGCCAGCTCACCAACGCAGTCTAGCTACGAGCAGTACTTC. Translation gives CASSPTQSSYEQYF.

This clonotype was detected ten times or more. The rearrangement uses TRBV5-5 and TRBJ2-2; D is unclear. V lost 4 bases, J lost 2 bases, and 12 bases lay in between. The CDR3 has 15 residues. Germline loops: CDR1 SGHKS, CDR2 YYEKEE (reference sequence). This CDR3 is CASSRIPTNTGELFF. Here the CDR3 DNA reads TGTGCCAGCAGCCGAATCCCTACAAACACCGGGGAGCTGTTTTTT. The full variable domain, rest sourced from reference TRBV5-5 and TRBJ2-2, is DAGVTQSPTHLIKTRGQQVTLRCSPISGHKSVSWYQQVLGQGPQFIFQYYEKEERGRGNFPDRFSARQFPNYSSELNVNALLLGDSALYLCASSRIPTNTGELFFGEGSRLTVL.

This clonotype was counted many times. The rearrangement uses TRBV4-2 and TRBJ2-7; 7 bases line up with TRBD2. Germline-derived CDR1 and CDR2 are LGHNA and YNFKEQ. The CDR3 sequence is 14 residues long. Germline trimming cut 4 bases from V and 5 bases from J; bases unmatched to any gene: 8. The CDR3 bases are TGTGCCAGCAGCCGAACTGGCGGGAGCGACGAGCAGTACTTC. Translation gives CASSRTGGSDEQYF.

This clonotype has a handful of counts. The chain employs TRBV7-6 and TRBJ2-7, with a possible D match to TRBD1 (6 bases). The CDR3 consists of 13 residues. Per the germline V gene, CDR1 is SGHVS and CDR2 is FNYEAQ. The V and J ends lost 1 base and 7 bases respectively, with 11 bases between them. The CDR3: CASSLGQAKEQYF. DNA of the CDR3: TGTGCCAGCAGCTTAGGACAGGCGAAGGAGCAGTACTTC.

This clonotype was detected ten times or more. Here the CDR3 DNA reads TGCGCCAGCAGAATGGGGGACTATGGCTACACCTTC. Protein sequence: CASRMGDYGYTF. J is TRBJ1-2 and V is TRBV10-2; tentative D call: TRBD1 (5 bases). Trimming left V 6 bases short and J 3 bases short, with 8 bases between. The CDR3 has 12 amino acids. Germline CDR1 reads WSHSY; CDR2 reads SAAADI.

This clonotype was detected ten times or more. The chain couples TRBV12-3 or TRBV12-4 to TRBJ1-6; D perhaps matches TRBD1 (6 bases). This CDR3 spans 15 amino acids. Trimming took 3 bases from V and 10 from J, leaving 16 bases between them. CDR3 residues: CASSFAGHALSPLHF. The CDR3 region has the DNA TGTGCCAGCAGTTTCGCGGGACATGCCTTGTCACCCCTCCACTTT.

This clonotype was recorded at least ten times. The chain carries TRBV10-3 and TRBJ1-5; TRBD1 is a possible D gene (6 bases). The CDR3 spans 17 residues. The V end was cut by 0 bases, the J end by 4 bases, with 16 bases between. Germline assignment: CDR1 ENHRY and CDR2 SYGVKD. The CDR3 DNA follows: TGTGCCATCAGTGAGTCAGGGGGTTCAAACCTAAATCAGCCCCAGCATTTT. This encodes CAISESGGSNLNQPQHF.

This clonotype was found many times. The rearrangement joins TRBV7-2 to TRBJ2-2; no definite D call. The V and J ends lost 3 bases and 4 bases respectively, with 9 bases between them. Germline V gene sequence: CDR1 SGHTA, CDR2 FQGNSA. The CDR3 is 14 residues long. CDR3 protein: CASSLLRGTGELFF. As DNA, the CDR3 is TGTGCCAGCAGCTTGCTGCGTGGCACCGGGGAGCTGTTTTTT.

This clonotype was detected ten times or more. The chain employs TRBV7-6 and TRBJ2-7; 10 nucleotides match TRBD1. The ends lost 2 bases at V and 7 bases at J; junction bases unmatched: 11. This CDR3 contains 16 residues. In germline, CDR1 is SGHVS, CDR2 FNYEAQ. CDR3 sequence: CASSLKPGQGTWEQYF. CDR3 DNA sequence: TGTGCCAGCAGCTTAAAGCCGGGACAGGGGACGTGGGAGCAGTACTTC.

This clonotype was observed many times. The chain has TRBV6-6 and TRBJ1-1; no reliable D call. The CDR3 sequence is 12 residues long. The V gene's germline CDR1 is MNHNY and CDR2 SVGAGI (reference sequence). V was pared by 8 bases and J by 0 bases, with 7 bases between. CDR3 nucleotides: TGTGCCAGCCCGGGGATGAACACTGAAGCTTTCTTT. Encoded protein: CASPGMNTEAFF.

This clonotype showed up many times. The CDR3 reads CSAPLAGPYNEQFF. The CDR3 nucleotides are TGCAGCGCGCCACTAGCGGGACCTTACAATGAGCAGTTCTTC. The rearrangement joins TRBV29-1 to TRBJ2-1; 10 bases agree with TRBD2. The CDR3 contains 14 residues. Germline CDR1 and CDR2: SQVTM and ANQGSEA. Unmatched junction bases numbered 7, after V lost 7 bases and J lost 4 bases.

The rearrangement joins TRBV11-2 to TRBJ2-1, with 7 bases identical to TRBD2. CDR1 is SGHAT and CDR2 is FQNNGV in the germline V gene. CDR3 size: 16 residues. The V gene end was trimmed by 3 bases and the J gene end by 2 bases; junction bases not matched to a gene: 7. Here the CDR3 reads CASSFDAGVAYNEQFF. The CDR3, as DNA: TGTGCCAGCAGCTTTGATGCGGGGGTGGCCTACAATGAGCAGTTCTTC.

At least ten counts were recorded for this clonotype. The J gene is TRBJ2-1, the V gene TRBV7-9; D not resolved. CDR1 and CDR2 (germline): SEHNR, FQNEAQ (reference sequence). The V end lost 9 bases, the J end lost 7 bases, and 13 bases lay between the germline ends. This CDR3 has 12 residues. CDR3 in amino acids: CASSRPGNEQFF. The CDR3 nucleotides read TGTGCCAGTAGTCGTCCCGGGAATGAGCAGTTCTTC.

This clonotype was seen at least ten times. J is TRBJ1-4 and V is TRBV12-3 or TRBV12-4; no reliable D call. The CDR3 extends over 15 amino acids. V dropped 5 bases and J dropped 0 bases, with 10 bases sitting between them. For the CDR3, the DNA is TGTGCCAGCAGTCCCCAACTTGCAACTAATGAAAAACTGTTTTTT. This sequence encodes CASSPQLATNEKLFF.

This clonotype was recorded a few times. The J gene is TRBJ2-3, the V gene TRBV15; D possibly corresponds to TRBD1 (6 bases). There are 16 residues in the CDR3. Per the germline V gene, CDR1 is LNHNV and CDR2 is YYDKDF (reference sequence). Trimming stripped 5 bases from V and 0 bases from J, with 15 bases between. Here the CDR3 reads CATSGSGQRSTDTQYF. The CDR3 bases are TGTGCCACCAGCGGGTCCGGACAGCGGAGCACAGATACGCAGTATTTT.

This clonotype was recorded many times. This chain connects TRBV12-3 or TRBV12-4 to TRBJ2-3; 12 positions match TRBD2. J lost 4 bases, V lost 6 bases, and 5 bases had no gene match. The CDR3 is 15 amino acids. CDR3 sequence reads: CASRETSGRADTQYF. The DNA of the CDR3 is TGTGCCAGCAGAGAGACTAGCGGGAGAGCAGATACGCAGTATTTT.

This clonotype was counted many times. In DNA form, the CDR3 reads TGTGCCAGCAGCCCCCAGAGCGGGGGGGCCCCGGATACGCAGTATTTT. It codes for CASSPQSGGAPDTQYF. The chain combines TRBV7-2 with TRBJ2-3; TRBD2 agrees at 10 bases. The V segment lost 5 bases and the J segment 6 bases; nucleotides outside the gene matches: 11. This CDR3 is built from 16 residues. Germline assignment: CDR1 SGHTA and CDR2 FQGNSA.

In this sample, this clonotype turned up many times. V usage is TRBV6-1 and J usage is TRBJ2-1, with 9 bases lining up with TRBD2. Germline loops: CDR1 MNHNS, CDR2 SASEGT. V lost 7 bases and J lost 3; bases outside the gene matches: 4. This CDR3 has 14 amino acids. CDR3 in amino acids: CASILAGDYNEQFF. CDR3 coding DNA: TGTGCCAGCATACTAGCGGGTGACTACAATGAGCAGTTCTTC.

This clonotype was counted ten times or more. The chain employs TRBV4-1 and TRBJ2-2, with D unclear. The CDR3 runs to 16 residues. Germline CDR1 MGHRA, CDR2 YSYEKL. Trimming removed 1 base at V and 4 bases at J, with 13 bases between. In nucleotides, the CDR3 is TGCGCCAGCAGCCAAGTGCCTGTCCCGACCACCGGGGAGCTGTTTTTT. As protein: CASSQVPVPTTGELFF.

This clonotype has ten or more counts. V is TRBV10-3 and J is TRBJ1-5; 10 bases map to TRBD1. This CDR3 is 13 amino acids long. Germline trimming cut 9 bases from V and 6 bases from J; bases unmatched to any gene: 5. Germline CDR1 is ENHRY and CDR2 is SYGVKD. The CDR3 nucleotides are TGTGCCATGGGACAGGGGACAGGTCAGCCCCAGCATTTT. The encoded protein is CAMGQGTGQPQHF.

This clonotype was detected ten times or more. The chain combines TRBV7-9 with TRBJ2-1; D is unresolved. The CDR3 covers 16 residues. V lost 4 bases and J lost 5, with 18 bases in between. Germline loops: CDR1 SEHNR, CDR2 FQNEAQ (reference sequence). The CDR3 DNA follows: TGTGCCAGCAGCTCAGGTGGGGAAACGGGTGACAATGAGCAGTTCTTC. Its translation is CASSSGGETGDNEQFF.

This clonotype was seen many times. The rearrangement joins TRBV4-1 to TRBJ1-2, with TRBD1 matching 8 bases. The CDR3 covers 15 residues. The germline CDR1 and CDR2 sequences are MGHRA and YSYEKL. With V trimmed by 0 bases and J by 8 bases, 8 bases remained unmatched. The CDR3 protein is CASSQDENRGYGYTF. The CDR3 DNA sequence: TGCGCCAGCAGCCAAGATGAGAACAGGGGGTACGGCTACACCTTC.

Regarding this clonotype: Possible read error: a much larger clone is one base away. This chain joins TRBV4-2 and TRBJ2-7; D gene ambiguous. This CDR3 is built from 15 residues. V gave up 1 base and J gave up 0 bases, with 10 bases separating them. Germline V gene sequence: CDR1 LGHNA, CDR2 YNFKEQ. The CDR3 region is CASSQGSRLSYEQYF. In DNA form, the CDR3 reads TGTGCCAGCAGCCAAGGCAGCAGACTCTCCTACGAGCAGTACTTC.